This entry features one TCR beta chain sequence. This sample stems from a study of blood T cell repertoires in COVID-19. Study background: Material from acute and convalescent COVID-19 was sourced from the United States, Italy and Spain. Nucleic acid was either cDNA or gDNA, and it came from T cells, B-cell-depleted T cells, or PBMCs.

Source study methods: Estimation of nucleated cell counts relied on the amplification of reference gene primers. Data came from immunoSEQ multiplex PCR; TCRdb stores just in-frame clones and leaves some out. V and J calls and clone size are as listed in that table; D and trimming were resolved from the DNA. The sample has 290,000 or so clones, around 84% seen once. This sequence was found in a man in his sixties or seventies with acute or convalescent COVID-19. The sample taken for sequencing was peripheral blood.

The CDR3 loop is CASSQGWTGPGTNTEAFF. CDR3 nucleotides: TGCGCCAGCAGCCAAGGGTGGACAGGGCCGGGGACGAACACTGAAGCTTTCTTT. V usage is TRBV4-3 and J usage is TRBJ1-1; 8 bases agree with TRBD1. Germline CDR1 LGHNA, CDR2 YSLEER. V gave up 1 base and J gave up 1 base; unmatched junction bases: 11. CDR3 length equals 18 residues.